The 19 T cell receptor beta chains reported below all come from one sample, sequenced in a study of OX40 agonist ivuxolimab in advanced cancers. Using immunoSEQ multiplex PCR, the repertoire was profiled, and TCRdb retains in-frame clones only, with some absent. The sample lists approximately 82,000 clones, about 86% seen once, with about 0.8% in the top ten. The sequencing here drew on CD4+ or CD8+ T cells sorted from blood, taken in a trial of the OX40 agonist ivuxolimab. These receptors came from an adult with an advanced solid tumor such as melanoma, head and neck, liver or kidney cancer.

V gene TRBV5-1 combines with J gene TRBJ2-2, with D maybe TRBD2 (6 bases). Germline V lookup: CDR1 SGHRS, CDR2 YFSETQ. CDR3 length equals 15 residues. V was shortened by 2 bases and J by 2 bases, with 10 bases between the two germline ends. For the CDR3, the DNA is TGCGCCAGCAGCTTAGGCGGGACTAACACCGGGGAGCTGTTTTTT. It encodes CASSLGGTNTGELFF.

The chain uses TRBV10-3 and TRBJ2-1; 11 bases line up with TRBD2. In germline, CDR1 is ENHRY, CDR2 SYGVKD. The trim removed 7 bases at V and 7 bases at J, leaving 3 bases unmatched. This CDR3 is built from 13 residues. The CDR3 DNA reads TGTGCCATCACGACTAGCGGGATGAATGAGCAGTTCTTC. Translating it yields CAITTSGMNEQFF.

The chain carries TRBV7-3 and TRBJ2-1; 8 bases are shared with TRBD2. CDR3 length: 15 amino acids. CDR1 is SGHTA, CDR2 FQGTGA, per germline. J was trimmed by 12 bases and V by 5 bases; bases with no gene match: 15. CDR3 nucleotide sequence: TGTGCCAGCAGCGCTCAAGGGACTAGTCCCAACTTGCAGTTCTTC. This sequence encodes CASSAQGTSPNLQFF.

This chain uses TRBV2 with TRBJ2-1; 7 bases are a match to TRBD2. The CDR3 is 18 residues long. Trimming took 5 bases from V and 2 from J; bases not matched to a gene: 15. Germline V lookup: CDR1 SNHLY, CDR2 FYNNEI. CDR3 amino acids: CASSRSGPSPGTYNEQFF. The DNA for the CDR3 is TGTGCCAGCAGTCGTAGCGGGCCTTCTCCGGGCACCTACAATGAGCAGTTCTTC.

The rearrangement uses TRBV7-9 and TRBJ2-1, with 7 bases lining up with TRBD2. In germline, CDR1 is SEHNR, CDR2 FQNEAQ (reference sequence). The CDR3 has 15 amino acids. The V gene end was trimmed by 4 bases and the J gene end by 7 bases; junction bases not matched to a gene: 10. CDR3 DNA: TGTGCCAGCAGCTCCAGCGGGAAAATTCGGAATGAGCAGTTCTTC. Translated: CASSSSGKIRNEQFF.

V usage is TRBV10-3 and J usage is TRBJ2-3; D uncertain. The CDR3 runs to 14 residues. CDR1 ENHRY and CDR2 SYGVKD come from the germline V gene. Trimming removed 2 bases at V and 4 bases at J, with 10 bases between. CDR3 region: CAISEGAVPDTQYF. CDR3 DNA: TGTGCCATCAGTGAGGGTGCGGTACCAGATACGCAGTATTTT.

The rearrangement joins TRBV5-6 to TRBJ2-3; TRBD2 agrees at 7 bases. Losses at the gene ends were 0 bases for V and 4 bases for J; bases not matched to a gene: 2. The CDR3 is 14 amino acids. The germline CDR1 and CDR2 sequences are SGHDT and YYEEEE. The CDR3 bases are TGTGCCAGCAGCTTGGTAGCGGGTGCAGATACGCAGTATTTT. It translates to CASSLVAGADTQYF. Complete variable domain (other parts from reference TRBV5-6 and TRBJ2-3): DAGVTQSPTHLIKTRGQQVTLRCSPKSGHDTVSWYQQALGQGPQFIFQYYEEEERQRGNFPDRFSGHQFPNYSSELNVNALLLGDSALYLCASSLVAGADTQYFGPGTRLTVL.

This sequence joins TRBV19 and TRBJ2-2; 13 nucleotides line up with TRBD2. The CDR3 is made up of 16 amino acids. The ends lost 8 bases at V and 4 bases at J; junction bases unmatched: 7. Germline V gene sequence: CDR1 LNHDA, CDR2 SQIVND (reference sequence). The CDR3 protein is CASSLAGGPSTGELFF. The CDR3 region has the DNA TGTGCCAGTTCACTAGCGGGAGGGCCCAGCACCGGGGAGCTGTTTTTT.

Only one count was recorded for this clone. This sequence joins TRBV2 and TRBJ2-2, with D possibly TRBD1 on 6 matching bases. V gave up 7 bases and J gave up 1 base, with 10 bases separating them. CDR1 and CDR2 from the germline V gene are SNHLY and FYNNEI. The CDR3 sequence is 14 residues long. The CDR3 here is CASMTDRNTGELFF. Here the CDR3 DNA reads TGTGCCAGCATGACGGACAGGAACACCGGGGAGCTGTTTTTT.

This sequence joins TRBV29-1 and TRBJ2-1, with a tentative D call TRBD1 (5 bases). From germline, CDR1 is SQVTM and CDR2 ANQGSEA. The CDR3 has 14 amino acids. Trimming pared 5 bases from V and 7 bases from J, leaving 18 bases between. The CDR3 region has the DNA TGCAGCGTTCTGATAGGGGCGAACTTTAATGAGCAGTTCTTC. Residues: CSVLIGANFNEQFF.

This sequence joins TRBV7-2 and TRBJ2-7; no clear D gene. The CDR3 extends over 13 amino acids. Germline loops: CDR1 SGHTA, CDR2 FQGNSA. Trimming pared 4 bases from V and 2 bases from J, leaving 9 bases between. For the CDR3, the DNA is TGTGCCAGCAGCTCCCAGGCGACCTACGAGCAGTACTTC. This sequence encodes CASSSQATYEQYF.

This clone has a single count. The rearrangement uses TRBV7-8 and TRBJ2-3, with 8 positions matching TRBD2. From germline, CDR1 is SGHVS and CDR2 FQNEAQ. The CDR3 has 17 residues. The trim removed 5 bases at V and 5 bases at J, leaving 15 bases unmatched. The CDR3 here is CASSPGREREYLDTQYF. CDR3 sequence (DNA): TGTGCCAGCAGCCCGGGCCGAGAGCGGGAGTATCTAGATACGCAGTATTTT.

The chain recombines TRBV7-6 with TRBJ2-7; the match to TRBD1 covers 9 bases. There are 13 residues in the CDR3. Germline CDR1 and CDR2: SGHVS and FNYEAQ. The V gene end was trimmed by 5 bases and the J gene end by 6 bases; junction bases not matched to a gene: 5. DNA of the CDR3: TGTGCCAGCAGCAACAGGGGGCTTGGCGAGCAGTACTTC. Encoded protein: CASSNRGLGEQYF.

The gene calls are TRBV6-1 and TRBJ1-2, with D possibly TRBD1 on 5 matching bases. CDR3 length equals 14 residues. CDR1 is MNHNS and CDR2 is SASEGT in the germline V gene. Trimming took 5 bases from V and 8 from J, leaving 18 bases between them. CDR3 region: CASSSWIGGGGYTF. CDR3 DNA: TGTGCCAGCAGTTCCTGGATCGGGGGGGGAGGCTACACCTTC.

The gene calls are TRBV28 and TRBJ2-3; 7 positions match TRBD1. Trimming took 6 bases from V and 6 from J; bases not matched to a gene: 3. CDR3 length equals 12 residues. Germline CDR1 MDHEN, CDR2 SYDVKM. CDR3 protein: CASSTGEDTQYF. The DNA for the CDR3 is TGTGCCAGCAGCACAGGGGAGGATACGCAGTATTTT.

This chain links TRBV9 with TRBJ2-2; D remains ambiguous. The CDR3 length is 15 residues. Looked up from germline, CDR1 is SGDLS and CDR2 is YYNGEE. Trimming removed 3 bases from V and 6 bases from J, with 15 bases in between. The CDR3 sequence: CASSAPTGGAGELFF. Here the CDR3 DNA reads TGTGCCAGCAGCGCACCGACCGGTGGGGCCGGGGAGCTGTTTTTT. Full variable domain (remainder filled in from reference TRBV9 and TRBJ2-2): DSGVTQTPKHLITATGQRVTLRCSPRSGDLSVYWYQQSLDQGLQFLIQYYNGEERAKGNILERFSAQQFPDLHSELNLSSLELGDSALYFCASSAPTGGAGELFFGEGSRLTVL.

J is TRBJ2-3 and V is TRBV15, with a tentative D call TRBD1 (5 bases). Trimming stripped 7 bases from V and 2 bases from J, with 10 bases between. The CDR3 sequence is 13 residues long. The V gene's germline CDR1 is LNHNV and CDR2 YYDKDF (reference sequence). CDR3 sequence (DNA): TGTGCCACCACGGCAGGGTACACAGATACGCAGTATTTT. This codes for CATTAGYTDTQYF.

This chain uses TRBV7-3 with TRBJ2-5, with 7 bases aligning to TRBD2. The CDR3 is made up of 16 amino acids. Germline V gives CDR1 SGHTA, CDR2 FQGTGA. V lost 5 bases to trimming and J lost 2 bases; unmatched junction nucleotides: 11. The CDR3 region has the DNA TGTGCCAGCAGCCCCTCCGGGCGGCGGGGGCAAGAGACCCAGTACTTC. Translating gives CASSPSGRRGQETQYF.

CDR3 amino acids: CASSLDGAGGPWDEQFF. The CDR3 nucleotides read TGTGCCAGCAGCTTAGATGGAGCGGGAGGGCCTTGGGATGAGCAGTTCTTC. V usage is TRBV11-2 and J usage is TRBJ2-1; 10 nucleotides align to TRBD2. The J segment lost 8 bases and the V segment lost 0 bases, leaving 10 bases of the junction unmatched. This CDR3 has 17 residues. Germline loops: CDR1 SGHAT, CDR2 FQNNGV.